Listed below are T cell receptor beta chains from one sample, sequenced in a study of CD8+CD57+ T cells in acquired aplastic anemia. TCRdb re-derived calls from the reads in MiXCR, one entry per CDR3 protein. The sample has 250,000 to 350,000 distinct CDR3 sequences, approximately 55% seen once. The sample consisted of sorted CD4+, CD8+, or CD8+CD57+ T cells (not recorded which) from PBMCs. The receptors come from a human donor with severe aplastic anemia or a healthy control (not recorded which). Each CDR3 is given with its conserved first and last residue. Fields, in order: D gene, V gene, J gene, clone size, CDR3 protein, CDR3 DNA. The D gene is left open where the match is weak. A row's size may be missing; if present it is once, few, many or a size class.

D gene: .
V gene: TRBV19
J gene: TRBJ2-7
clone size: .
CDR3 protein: CASSIRDRAYEQYF
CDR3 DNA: TGTGCCAGTAGTATCAGGGACCGAGCCTACGAGCAGTACTTC

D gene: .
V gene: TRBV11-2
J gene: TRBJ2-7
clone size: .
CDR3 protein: CASSTTVKPYEQYF
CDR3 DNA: TGTGCCAGCAGCACGACAGTGAAACCCTACGAGCAGTACTTC

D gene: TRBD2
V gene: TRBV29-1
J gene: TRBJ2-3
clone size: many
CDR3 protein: CSVATGTSIEDTQYF
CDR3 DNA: TGCAGCGTTGCAACCGGGACTAGCATTGAAGATACGCAGTATTTT

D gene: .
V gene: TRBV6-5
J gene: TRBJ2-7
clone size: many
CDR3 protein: CASSTDTGSAYEQYF
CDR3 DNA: TGTGCCAGCAGTACCGACACAGGGTCGGCCTACGAGCAGTACTTC

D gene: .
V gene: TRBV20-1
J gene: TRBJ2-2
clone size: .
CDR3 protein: CSARDSGGNQETQYFGPGTGELFF
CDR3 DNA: .

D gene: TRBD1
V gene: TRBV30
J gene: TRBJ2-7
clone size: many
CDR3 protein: CAWSLRQGFYEQYF
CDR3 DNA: TGTGCCTGGAGCCTACGACAGGGATTCTACGAGCAGTACTTC

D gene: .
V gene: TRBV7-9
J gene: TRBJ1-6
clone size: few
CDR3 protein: CASTSVASPLHF
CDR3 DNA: TGTGCCAGCACCTCAGTCGCCTCACCCCTCCACTTT

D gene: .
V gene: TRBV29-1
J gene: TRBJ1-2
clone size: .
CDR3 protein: CSVGTGRVYNGYTF
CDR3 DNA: TGCAGCGTTGGTACAGGGAGAGTTTACAATGGCTACACCTTC

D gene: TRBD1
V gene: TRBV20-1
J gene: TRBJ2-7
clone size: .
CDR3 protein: CSAQYGTGAHEQYF
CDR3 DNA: TGCAGTGCTCAATACGGGACAGGGGCCCACGAGCAGTACTTC

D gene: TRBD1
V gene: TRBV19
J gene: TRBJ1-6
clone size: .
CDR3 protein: CASSYDRDSPLHF
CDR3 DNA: TGTGCCAGTAGTTATGACAGGGACTCACCCCTCCACTTT

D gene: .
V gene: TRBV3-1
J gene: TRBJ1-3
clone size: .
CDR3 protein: CASSPKIGASGNTIYF
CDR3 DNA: TGTGCCAGCAGCCCTAAGATAGGGGCCTCTGGAAACACCATATATTTT

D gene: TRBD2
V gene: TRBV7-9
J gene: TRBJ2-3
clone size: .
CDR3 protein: CASSSRTSGRDTQYF
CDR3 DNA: TGTGCCAGCAGCTCCCGGACTAGCGGGCGGGATACGCAGTATTTT

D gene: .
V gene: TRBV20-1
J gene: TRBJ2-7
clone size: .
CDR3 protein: CSARSKGNHEQYF
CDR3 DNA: TGCAGTGCTCGCTCAAAAGGGAACCACGAGCAGTACTTC

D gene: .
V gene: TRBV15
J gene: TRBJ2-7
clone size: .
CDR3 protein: CATSRPAVSYEQYF
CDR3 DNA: TGTGCCACCAGCAGACCCGCGGTCTCCTACGAGCAGTACTTC

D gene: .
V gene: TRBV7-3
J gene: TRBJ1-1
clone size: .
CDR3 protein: CASSLRRVILEAFF
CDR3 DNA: TGTGCCAGCAGCTTAAGACGAGTGATTCTTGAAGCTTTCTTT

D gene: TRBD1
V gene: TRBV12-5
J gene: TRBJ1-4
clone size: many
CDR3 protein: CASGLRTGPNEKLFF
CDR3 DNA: TGTGCTAGTGGTTTGAGGACAGGTCCGAATGAAAAACTGTTTTTT

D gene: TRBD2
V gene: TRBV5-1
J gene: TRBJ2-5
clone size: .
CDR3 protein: CASSSGASGREETQYF
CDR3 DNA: TGCGCCAGCAGCTCCGGGGCTAGCGGGAGGGAGGAGACCCAGTACTTC

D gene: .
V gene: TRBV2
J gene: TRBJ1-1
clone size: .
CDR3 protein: CASSHGENAEAFF
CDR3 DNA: TGTGCCAGCAGTCACGGTGAGAATGCTGAAGCTTTCTTT

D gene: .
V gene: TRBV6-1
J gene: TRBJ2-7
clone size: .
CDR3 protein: CASSEAQRGRPYEQYF
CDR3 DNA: TGTGCCAGCAGTGAAGCGCAACGGGGGCGCCCCTACGAGCAGTACTTC

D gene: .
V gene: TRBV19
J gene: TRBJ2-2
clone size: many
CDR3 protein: CALGTGGQNTGELFF
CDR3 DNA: TGTGCCTTGGGGACCGGGGGGCAAAACACCGGGGAGCTGTTTTTT

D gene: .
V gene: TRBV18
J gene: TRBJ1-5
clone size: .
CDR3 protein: CASSPRQSPQPQHF
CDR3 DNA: TGTGCCAGCTCACCAAGACAGTCTCCTCAGCCCCAGCATTTT

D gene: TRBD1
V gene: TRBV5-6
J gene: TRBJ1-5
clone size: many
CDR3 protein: CASSLSDGAGGHQPQHF
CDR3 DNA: TGTGCCAGCAGCTTGTCAGATGGGGCAGGGGGCCATCAGCCCCAGCATTTT

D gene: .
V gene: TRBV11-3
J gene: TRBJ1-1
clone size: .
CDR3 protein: CASSRYQNTEAFF
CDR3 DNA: TGTGCCAGCAGCCGTTACCAGAACACTGAAGCTTTCTTT

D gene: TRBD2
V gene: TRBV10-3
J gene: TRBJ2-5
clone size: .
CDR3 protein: CASTPGGSLYF
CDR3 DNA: TGTGCCAGCACTCCGGGGGGGAGTCTGTACTTC

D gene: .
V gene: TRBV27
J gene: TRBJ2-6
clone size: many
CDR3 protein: CASSSGANVLTF
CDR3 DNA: TGTGCCAGCTCCTCTGGGGCCAACGTCCTGACTTTC

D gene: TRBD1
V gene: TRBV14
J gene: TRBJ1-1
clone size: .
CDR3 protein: CASAGTGKNTEAFF
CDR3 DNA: TGTGCCAGCGCCGGGACAGGGAAGAACACTGAAGCTTTCTTT

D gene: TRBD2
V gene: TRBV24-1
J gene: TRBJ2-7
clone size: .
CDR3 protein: CATSDLGGGAAASKQYF
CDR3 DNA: TGTGCCACCAGTGATTTGGGGGGAGGGGCAGCCGCTTCGAAGCAGTACTTC

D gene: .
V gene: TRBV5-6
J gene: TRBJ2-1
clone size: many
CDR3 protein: CASSSLGASIYNEQFF
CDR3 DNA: TGTGCCAGCAGCTCGTTGGGGGCTTCCATATACAATGAGCAGTTCTTC

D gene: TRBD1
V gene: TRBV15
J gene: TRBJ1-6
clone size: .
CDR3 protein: CATRRSDRGLNSPLHF
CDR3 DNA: TGTGCCACTAGGAGATCGGACAGGGGGCTGAATTCACCCCTCCACTTT

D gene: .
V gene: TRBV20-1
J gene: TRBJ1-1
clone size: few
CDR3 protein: CSAGRLMNTEAFF
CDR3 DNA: TGCAGTGCTGGTCGGCTAATGAACACTGAAGCTTTCTTT